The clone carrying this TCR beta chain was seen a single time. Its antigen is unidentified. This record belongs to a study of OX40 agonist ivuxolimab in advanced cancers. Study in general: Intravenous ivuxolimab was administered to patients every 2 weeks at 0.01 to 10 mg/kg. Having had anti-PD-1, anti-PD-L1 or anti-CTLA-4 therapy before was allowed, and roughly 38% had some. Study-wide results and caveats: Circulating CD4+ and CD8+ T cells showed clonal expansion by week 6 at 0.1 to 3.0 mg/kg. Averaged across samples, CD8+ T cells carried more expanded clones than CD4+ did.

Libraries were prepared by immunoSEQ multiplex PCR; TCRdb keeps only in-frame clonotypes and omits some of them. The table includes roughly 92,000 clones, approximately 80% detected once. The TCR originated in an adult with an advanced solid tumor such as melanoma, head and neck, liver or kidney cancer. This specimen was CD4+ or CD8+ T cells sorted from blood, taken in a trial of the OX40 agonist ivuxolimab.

The CDR3 coding sequence is TGTGCCTGGAGTGTACCCATTGGCTACACCTTC. Translation: CAWSVPIGYTF. The chain employs TRBV30 and TRBJ1-2, with unresolved D. Trimming removed 0 bases at V and 7 bases at J, with 6 bases between. CDR3 length: 11 amino acids. CDR1 GTSNPN and CDR2 SVGIG come from the germline V gene (reference sequence).